The 26 T cell receptor beta chains given below trace back to one sample, sequenced in a study of T cell responses to AZD1222 COVID-19 vaccine. The assay was immunoSEQ multiplex PCR, and TCRdb's table has in-frame clones only and misses some. The table has roughly 120,000 clones, around 88% seen once; the top ten hold approximately 9.6%. The input for sequencing was peripheral blood, taken on day 0 of AZD1222 vaccination. The origin of the receptors is an adult in good health.

The V and J genes are TRBV27 and TRBJ2-2; TRBD2 might be the D (5 bases). V was pared by 3 bases and J by 0 bases, with 8 bases between. In germline, CDR1 is MNHEY, CDR2 SMNVEV (reference sequence). This CDR3 is built from 15 residues. The CDR3 is CASSFGGPNTGELFF. The CDR3 DNA reads TGTGCCAGCAGTTTCGGAGGACCGAACACCGGGGAGCTGTTTTTT.

The rearrangement joins TRBV15 to TRBJ1-2; D remains unclear. In germline, CDR1 is LNHNV, CDR2 YYDKDF (reference sequence). V dropped 0 bases and J dropped 2 bases, with 7 bases sitting between them. The CDR3 runs to 14 residues. CDR3 coding DNA: TGTGCCACCAGCAGAGATTCAAGGAACTATGGCTACACCTTC. It specifies CATSRDSRNYGYTF.

V usage is TRBV18 and J usage is TRBJ2-1; D could derive from TRBD1 or TRBD2 (9 bases each). V lost 2 bases and J lost 13, with 21 bases in between. Per germline, CDR1 KGHSH and CDR2 LQKENI. The CDR3 is 15 residues long. The DNA for the CDR3 is TGTGCCAGCTCACCAGGACAGGGGACTAGCTGGTCTCAGTTCTTC. Its protein is CASSPGQGTSWSQFF. The full variable domain, in which reference TRBV18 and TRBJ2-1 provide the parts outside the CDR3, is NAGVMQNPRHLVRRRGQEARLRCSPMKGHSHVYWYRQLPEEGLKFMVYLQKENIIDESGMPKERFSAEFPKEGPSILRIQQVVRGDSAAYFCASSPGQGTSWSQFFGPGTRLTVL.

The V call is TRBV6-4, the J call TRBJ1-6, with no clear D. CDR1 and CDR2 (germline): MRHNA, SNTAGT. V lost 4 bases to trimming and J lost 9 bases, with 13 bases between them. This CDR3 spans 14 amino acids. CDR3: CASSGVCRRSPLHF. CDR3 DNA sequence: TGTGCCAGCAGTGGGGTCTGCCGTCGTTCACCCCTCCACTTT.

The chain couples TRBV10-3 to TRBJ1-5, with 7 bases matching TRBD1. The V gene end was trimmed by 6 bases and the J gene end by 6 bases; junction bases not matched to a gene: 11. Germline V CDR1 and CDR2: ENHRY, SYGVKD. This CDR3 is built from 15 residues. CDR3 DNA sequence: TGTGCCATCAGGGCCCTGGAGGGGGCGGGTCAGCCCCAGCATTTT. It encodes CAIRALEGAGQPQHF.

The genes are TRBV7-3 and TRBJ2-7; 11 nucleotides agree with TRBD1. In germline, CDR1 is SGHTA, CDR2 FQGTGA. The CDR3 totals 13 residues. V was clipped by 3 bases and J by 7 bases; unmatched bases: 2. The CDR3 region is CASSLDRGLEQYF. The DNA for the CDR3 is TGTGCCAGCAGCTTGGACAGGGGGCTAGAGCAGTACTTC.

This clone has just one count. The chain links TRBV7-2 to TRBJ1-6; 10 bases map to TRBD1. This CDR3 has 15 residues. CDR1 and CDR2 from the germline V gene are SGHTA and FQGNSA. The junction had 10 bases not matched to a gene; V was cut back by 10 bases and J by 7 bases. The CDR3 region has the DNA TGTGCCATCTCCCGGGACAGGGGACGGAATTCACCCCTCCACTTT. It specifies CAISRDRGRNSPLHF.

This chain connects TRBV7-3 to TRBJ2-2; TRBD2 matches 9 bases. CDR1 is SGHTA, CDR2 FQGTGA, per germline. The J segment lost 0 bases and the V segment lost 0 bases, leaving 2 bases of the junction unmatched. This CDR3 has 17 amino acids. The CDR3: CASSLTAGGPNTGELFF. In DNA, the CDR3 is TGTGCCAGCAGCTTAACGGCGGGAGGGCCGAACACCGGGGAGCTGTTTTTT.

CDR3 residues: CASILTGGETEAFF. The CDR3 DNA reads TGTGCCAGTATCCTAACGGGGGGGGAGACTGAAGCTTTCTTT. The chain is built from TRBV19 and TRBJ1-1; a weak D match, TRBD1 (5 bases). V was shortened by 7 bases and J by 5 bases, with 17 bases between the two germline ends. The CDR3 has 14 residues. Germline CDR1 reads LNHDA; CDR2 reads SQIVND (reference sequence).

The rearrangement joins TRBV6-1 to TRBJ1-1, with D tentatively TRBD1 (6 bases). The V and J ends lost 1 base and 3 bases respectively, with 9 bases between them. The germline V gene has CDR1 MNHNS and CDR2 SASEGT. The CDR3 covers 14 residues. The CDR3 nucleotides are TGTGCCAGCAGTGAAGAGGGGGGGTACACTGAAGCTTTCTTT. Translation: CASSEEGGYTEAFF.

The count of this clone is one. V usage is TRBV6-5 and J usage is TRBJ1-1, with D perhaps matching TRBD1 (5 bases). Germline CDR1 reads MNHEY; CDR2 reads SVGAGI. Deletions cut 4 bases from V and 1 base from J, with 10 bases between. CDR3 size: 14 residues. The CDR3 protein is CASSLSGTNTEAFF. Written as DNA, the CDR3 is TGTGCCAGCAGTTTGTCCGGGACGAACACTGAAGCTTTCTTT.

The rearrangement links TRBV4-3 to TRBJ1-2; D is perhaps TRBD1 (5 bases). The germline V gene encodes CDR1 LGHNA and CDR2 YSLEER. V dropped 1 base and J dropped 5 bases, with 11 bases sitting between them. CDR3 length equals 14 residues. CDR3 coding DNA: TGCGCCAGCAGCCAAGTTGGGGGAGCGTATGGCTACACCTTC. Residues: CASSQVGGAYGYTF.

The rearrangement joins TRBV5-1 to TRBJ2-7, with 10 bases that match TRBD1. Germline V lookup: CDR1 SGHRS, CDR2 YFSETQ. J gave up 4 bases and V 0 bases, and 7 bases lay outside the gene matches. The length of the CDR3 is 16 residues. CDR3 amino acids: CASSLDLGQGRYEQYF. The CDR3 DNA reads TGCGCCAGCAGCTTGGATCTGGGACAGGGGAGATACGAGCAGTACTTC. The complete variable domain, with remaining parts taken from reference TRBV5-1 and TRBJ2-7, reads KAGVTQTPRYLIKTRGQQVTLSCSPISGHRSVSWYQQTPGQGLQFLFEYFSETQRNKGNFPGRFSGRQFSNSRSEMNVSTLELGDSALYLCASSLDLGQGRYEQYFGPGTRLTVT.

The chain combines TRBV11-3 with TRBJ2-1, with 9 positions matching TRBD2. The CDR3 is 14 amino acids. Germline V gene lookup returns CDR1 SGHNT and CDR2 YENEEA. The V segment lost 5 bases and the J segment 7 bases; nucleotides outside the gene matches: 6. In nucleotides, the CDR3 is TGTGCCAGCAGCGATCCCCTAGCGGGGAATGAGCAGTTCTTC. Amino acids: CASSDPLAGNEQFF.

This clone showed up just once. This sequence joins TRBV29-1 and TRBJ2-6; D is perhaps TRBD1 or TRBD2 (6 bases each). In germline, CDR1 is SQVTM, CDR2 ANQGSEA. There are 15 residues in the CDR3. V was clipped by 7 bases and J by 4 bases, with 17 bases between them. The CDR3 loop is CSAGERGDGANVLTF. CDR3 DNA sequence: TGCAGCGCGGGAGAAAGGGGGGACGGGGCCAACGTCCTGACTTTC.

The DNA for the CDR3 is TGTGCCAGCAGATCCGGGACAAACATTCCCTATGGCTACACCTTC. Protein sequence: CASRSGTNIPYGYTF. The chain recombines TRBV6-5 with TRBJ1-2, with TRBD1 as a possible D gene (6 bases). The V gene lost 6 bases and the J gene lost 4 bases, with 18 bases spanning the gap. This CDR3 spans 15 amino acids. Germline lookup yields CDR1 MNHEY and CDR2 SVGAGI.

The chain uses TRBV5-4 and TRBJ2-1; 8 bases line up with TRBD2. This CDR3 is 15 amino acids long. Trimming removed 3 bases from V and 7 bases from J; junction bases left unmatched: 9. The germline CDR1 and CDR2 sequences are SGHNT and YYREEE (reference sequence). CDR3 amino acids: CASSSSIRLANEQFF. The CDR3 region has the DNA TGTGCCAGCAGCTCTTCTATTAGACTAGCGAATGAGCAGTTCTTC.

The chain recombines TRBV30 with TRBJ1-2; D is undetermined. The CDR3 loop spans 12 amino acids. CDR1 is GTSNPN and CDR2 is SVGIG in the germline V gene (reference sequence). V was cut by 0 bases and J by 4 bases, with 6 bases left in between. The CDR3 reads CAWSVSAYGYTF. As DNA, the CDR3 is TGTGCCTGGAGTGTATCGGCCTATGGCTACACCTTC. Supplemented by reference TRBV30 and TRBJ1-2, the full variable domain reads SQTIHQWPATLVQPVGSPLSLECTVEGTSNPNLYWYRQAAGRGLQLLFYSVGIGQISSEVPQNLSASRPQDRQFILSSKKLLLSDSGFYLCAWSVSAYGYTFGSGTRLTVV.

V usage is TRBV19 and J usage is TRBJ2-2; D not certain. The V and J ends lost 3 bases and 6 bases respectively, with 5 bases between them. Germline V CDR1 and CDR2: LNHDA, SQIVND (reference sequence). There are 12 residues in the CDR3. CDR3 region: CASSMRPGELFF. CDR3 nucleotides: TGTGCCAGTAGTATGAGACCCGGGGAGCTGTTTTTT.

This rearrangement joins TRBV2 to TRBJ2-7; no reliable D call. This CDR3 has 12 residues. CDR1 is SNHLY, CDR2 FYNNEI, per germline. Between the trimmed V and J ends, which lost 6 bases and 3 bases, there was a span of 9 bases. The CDR3 is CASRSTGYEQYF. In DNA, the CDR3 is TGTGCCAGCAGGTCGACCGGCTACGAGCAGTACTTC.

The chain couples TRBV18 to TRBJ1-1; perhaps TRBD1 as D (5 bases). There are 18 residues in the CDR3. Germline V gene lookup returns CDR1 KGHSH and CDR2 LQKENI. The germline V and J ends were trimmed by 0 bases and 1 base, with 18 bases remaining between them. CDR3 sequence (DNA): TGTGCCAGCTCACCACCCGGGACTTACAGCGTCCCGAACACTGAAGCTTTCTTT. Translation gives CASSPPGTYSVPNTEAFF.

The chain couples TRBV28 to TRBJ1-2; TRBD1 matches at 7 bases. J gave up 4 bases and V 5 bases, and 10 bases lay outside the gene matches. The CDR3 sequence is 15 residues long. Germline V gives CDR1 MDHEN, CDR2 SYDVKM. CDR3 sequence reads: CASSPRGRTGYGYTF. The CDR3 DNA reads as TGTGCCAGCAGTCCTCGAGGCCGGACAGGCTATGGCTACACCTTC.

The chain is built from TRBV7-6 and TRBJ2-3; perhaps TRBD2 as D (6 bases). The V and J ends lost 0 bases and 0 bases respectively, with 10 bases between them. The CDR3 is made up of 16 amino acids. CDR1 and CDR2 from the germline V gene are SGHVS and FNYEAQ. DNA for the CDR3: TGTGCCAGCAGCTTAGCGAGCGGGCTGAGCACAGATACGCAGTATTTT. Translating it yields CASSLASGLSTDTQYF.

The chain recombines TRBV4-1 with TRBJ1-3, with a weak D call TRBD1 (6 bases). The length of the CDR3 is 16 residues. Trimming took 1 base from V and 0 from J, leaving 10 bases between them. Per germline, CDR1 MGHRA and CDR2 YSYEKL. The CDR3 DNA is TGCGCCAGCAGCCAAGGGGTGGGGGCCTCTGGAAACACCATATATTTT. Protein: CASSQGVGASGNTIYF.

The sample holds one count of this clone. The CDR3 here is CASSLADRSTEAFF. CDR3 sequence (DNA): TGTGCCAGCAGCTTGGCGGACAGAAGCACTGAAGCTTTCTTT. The V gene is TRBV5-5, the J gene TRBJ1-1, with D possibly being TRBD1 (6 bases). This CDR3 has 14 residues. CDR1 is SGHKS and CDR2 is YYEKEE in the germline V gene (reference sequence). V was cut by 0 bases and J by 4 bases, with 10 bases left in between.

V gene TRBV6-5 combines with J gene TRBJ1-3; tentatively, D is TRBD1 (5 bases). V was shortened by 3 bases and J by 5 bases, with 11 bases between the two germline ends. CDR3 length: 14 amino acids. Germline-derived CDR1 and CDR2 are MNHEY and SVGAGI. The CDR3 reads CASSYRDHRNTIYF. The CDR3 DNA reads as TGTGCCAGCAGTTATCGGGACCACCGAAACACCATATATTTT.